The clone carrying this T cell receptor (beta chain) has ten or more counts. These data belong to a study of T cells in Graves' hyperthyroidism and ophthalmopathy. At least 3 on the Clinical Activity Score was recorded for ophthalmopathy patients, who also had NOSPECS grade at least 4 and duration under 3 months. On the basis of clinical symptoms, serum thyroxine and TRAb, thyroid ultrasound and orbital computed tomography, diagnoses were made. TCR beta CDR3 sequences were amplified from RNA transcripts. The primer set for the first-round RT-PCR of the TCR CDR3 was HTBI. Each CDR3 protein gets one entry after TCRdb re-called the multiplex PCR reads with MiXCR. The table records about 530,000 distinct CDR3 sequences, 17% of them present only once. V shed 4 bases and J 3 bases; nucleotides not matched to a gene: 5. This CDR3 spans 15 amino acids. Germline values: CDR1 MDHEN, CDR2 SYDVKM.

This chain connects TRBV28 to TRBJ1-5; TRBD1 matches at 8 bases. This receptor was obtained from a woman under 30 with Graves' ophthalmopathy. Source material: blood. The CDR3 region has the DNA TGTGCCAGCAGTTGGGGACAGGCGCCCAATCAGCCCCAGCATTTT. It encodes CASSWGQAPNQPQHF. The full variable domain, with the rest looked up from reference TRBV28 and TRBJ1-5, is DVKVTQSSRYLVKRTGEKVFLECVQDMDHENMFWYRQDPGLGLRLIYFSYDVKMKEKGDIPEGYSVSREKKERFSLILESASTNQTSMYLCASSWGQAPNQPQHFGDGTRLSIL.